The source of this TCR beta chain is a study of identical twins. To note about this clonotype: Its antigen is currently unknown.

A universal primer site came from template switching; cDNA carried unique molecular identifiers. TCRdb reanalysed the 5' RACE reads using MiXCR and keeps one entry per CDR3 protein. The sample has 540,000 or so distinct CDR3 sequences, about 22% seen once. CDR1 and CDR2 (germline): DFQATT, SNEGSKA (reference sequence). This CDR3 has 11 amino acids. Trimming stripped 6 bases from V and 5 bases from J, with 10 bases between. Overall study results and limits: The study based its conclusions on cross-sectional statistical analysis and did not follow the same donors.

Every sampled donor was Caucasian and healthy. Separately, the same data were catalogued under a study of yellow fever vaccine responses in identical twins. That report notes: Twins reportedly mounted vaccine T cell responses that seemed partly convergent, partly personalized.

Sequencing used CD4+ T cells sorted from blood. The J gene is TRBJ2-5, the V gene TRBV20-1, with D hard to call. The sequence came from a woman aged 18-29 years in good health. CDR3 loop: CSAQPPETQYF. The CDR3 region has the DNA TGCAGTGCCCAACCCCCGGAGACCCAGTACTTC.